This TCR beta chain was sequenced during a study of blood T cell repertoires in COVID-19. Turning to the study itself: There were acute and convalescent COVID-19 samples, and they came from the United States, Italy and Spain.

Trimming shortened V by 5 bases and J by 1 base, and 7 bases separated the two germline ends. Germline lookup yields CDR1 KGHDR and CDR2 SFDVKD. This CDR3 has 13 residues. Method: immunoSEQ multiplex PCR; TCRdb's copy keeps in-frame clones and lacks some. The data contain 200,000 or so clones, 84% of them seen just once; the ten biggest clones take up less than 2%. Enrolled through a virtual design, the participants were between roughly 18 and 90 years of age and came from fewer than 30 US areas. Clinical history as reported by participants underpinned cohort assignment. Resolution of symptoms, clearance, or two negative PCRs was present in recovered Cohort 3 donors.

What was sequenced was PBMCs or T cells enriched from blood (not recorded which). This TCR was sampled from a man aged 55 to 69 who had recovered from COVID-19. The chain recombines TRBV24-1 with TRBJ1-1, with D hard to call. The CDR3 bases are TGTGCCACCAGTGCGGGTTGGAACACTGAAGCTTTCTTT. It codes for CATSAGWNTEAFF.